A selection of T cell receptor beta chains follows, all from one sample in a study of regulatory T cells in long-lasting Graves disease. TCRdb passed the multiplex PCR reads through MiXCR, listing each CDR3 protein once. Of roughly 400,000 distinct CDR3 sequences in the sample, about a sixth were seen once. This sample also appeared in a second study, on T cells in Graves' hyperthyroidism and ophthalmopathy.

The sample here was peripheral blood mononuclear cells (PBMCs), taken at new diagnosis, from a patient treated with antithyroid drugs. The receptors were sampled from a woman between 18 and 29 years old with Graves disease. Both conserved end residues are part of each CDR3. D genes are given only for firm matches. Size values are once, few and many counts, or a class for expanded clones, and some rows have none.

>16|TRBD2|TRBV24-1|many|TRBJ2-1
TGTGCCACCAGTGACCCGAGCGGGAGGGGGGCCAATGAGCAGTTCTTC
CATSDPSGRGANEQFF
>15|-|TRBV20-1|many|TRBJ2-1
TGCAGTGCTAGCCCCTCTAGCGAGTCCTACAATGAGCAGTTCTTC
CSASPSSESYNEQFF
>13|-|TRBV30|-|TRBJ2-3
TGTGCCTGGAGTGGAACGGACACAGATACGCAGTATTTT
CAWSGTDTDTQYF
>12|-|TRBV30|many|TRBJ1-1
TGTGCCTGGAGTGTAAGGAACACTGAAGCTTTCTTT
CAWSVRNTEAFF
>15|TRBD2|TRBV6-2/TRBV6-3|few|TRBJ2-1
TGTGCCAGCAGTTATAGAGCGGGAGTGGTACTTGAGCAGTTCTTC
CASSYRAGVVLEQFF
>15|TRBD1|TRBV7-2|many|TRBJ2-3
TGTGCCAGCAGCTTAACAGGACAGGGGACAGATACGCAGTATTTT
CASSLTGQGTDTQYF
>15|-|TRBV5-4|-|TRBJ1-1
TGTGCCAGCAGCCGGGACGGTAACATGAACACTGAAGCTTTCTTT
CASSRDGNMNTEAFF
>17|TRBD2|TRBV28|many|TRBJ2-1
TGTGCCAGCAGTTCCGTAGCGGGAGGGCGGGCCTACAATGAGCAGTTCTTC
CASSSVAGGRAYNEQFF
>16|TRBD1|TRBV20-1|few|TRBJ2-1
TGCAGTGCTAGAGCCCGAACAGGGGTATCCTACAATGAGCAGTTCTTC
CSARARTGVSYNEQFF
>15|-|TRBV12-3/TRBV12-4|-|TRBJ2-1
TGTGCCAGCACCCACCTCGACACCAACCAAGAGACCCAGTTCTTC
CASTHLDTNQETQFF
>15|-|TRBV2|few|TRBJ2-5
TGTGCCAGCAGTGAATGGGCGGGTCTACAAGAGACCCAGTACTTC
CASSEWAGLQETQYF
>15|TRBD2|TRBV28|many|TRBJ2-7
TGTGCCAGCAGCAGCAGCGGGATTGGATCCTACGAGCAGTACTTC
CASSSSGIGSYEQYF
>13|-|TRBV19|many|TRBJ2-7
TGTGCCAGTAGTATCTCAGGGACCTACGAGCAGTACTTC
CASSISGTYEQYF
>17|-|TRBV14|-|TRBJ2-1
TGTGCCAGCAGCCAAGATCCGTTTGGGGGGAGCATCAATGAGCAGTTCTTC
CASSQDPFGGSINEQFF
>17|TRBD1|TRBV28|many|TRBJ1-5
TGTGCCAGCAGTCCAGGACAGGGGGCAGTGGGCAATCAGCCCCAGCATTTT
CASSPGQGAVGNQPQHF
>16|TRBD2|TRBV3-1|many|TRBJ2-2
TGTGCCAGCAGCCGGACTAGCGGGCAGAACACCGGGGAGCTGTTTTTT
CASSRTSGQNTGELFF
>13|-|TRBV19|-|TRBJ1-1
TGTGCCAGTAGTATAGGTCGGACCTTCGAAGCTTTCTTT
CASSIGRTFEAFF
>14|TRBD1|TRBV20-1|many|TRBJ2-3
TGCAGTGCAGGGACAGGGGGCGCGGTAGATACGCAGTATTTT
CSAGTGGAVDTQYF